This is a list of T cell receptor beta chains from one sample in a study of CD8 T cells in Susac syndrome. TCRdb ran MiXCR on the immunoSEQ multiplex PCR reads and lists one entry per CDR3 protein. This sample has roughly 160,000 distinct CDR3 sequences, with around 94% found just once. Input material: CD4+ T cells from PBMCs. These receptors came from a human donor in good health. CDR3s leave out the opening cysteine and the closing phenylalanine or tryptophan.

v_call	j_call	cdr3_aa
TRBV29-1	TRBJ1-1	SVVTGAGTEAF
TRBV5-6	TRBJ1-5	ASSLEAAEQPQH
TRBV3-1	TRBJ2-1	ASSQRGAGHEQF
TRBV27	TRBJ2-5	ASSGLAQETQY
TRBV30	TRBJ2-7	AWSVTGGYEQY
TRBV18	TRBJ2-7	ASSPGTEYEQY
TRBV12-5	TRBJ2-3	ASGLNQGLPSTDTQY
TRBV20-1	TRBJ1-2	SADNLAYGYT
TRBV4-3	TRBJ1-6	ASSQNGPPDSPLH
TRBV6-2/TRBV6-3	TRBJ2-5	ASRLAGGVETQY
TRBV4-3	TRBJ2-6	ASSPGHGISGANVLT
TRBV18	TRBJ2-5	ASYALGQQETQY
TRBV19	TRBJ2-3	ASSPGGARTDTQY
TRBV4-2	TRBJ2-3	ASSQGTQY
TRBV5-6	TRBJ2-5	ASSLQAAQETQY
TRBV2	TRBJ1-5	ASSERAVLRTISNQPQH
TRBV7-2	TRBJ1-2	ASSLSAGFSHYGYT
TRBV15	TRBJ2-7	ATSREPPYEQY
TRBV23-1	TRBJ1-2	ASSDPAHRRANYGYT
TRBV20-1	TRBJ2-3	SASAGHTDTQY
TRBV20-1	TRBJ2-1	SAAGTNEQF
TRBV30	TRBJ2-7	AWRTGGSTYEQY
TRBV3-1	TRBJ1-5	ASSQAGRDGNQPQH
TRBV4-2	TRBJ2-7	ASSQLRGTSYEQY
TRBV7-9	TRBJ1-1	ASSPPGLRNTEAF
TRBV7-8	TRBJ2-1	ASSSAGVAYNEQF
TRBV12-3/TRBV12-4	TRBJ1-1	ASSLAGGTEAF
TRBV9	TRBJ2-1	ASSVSPTPNNEQF
TRBV6-2/TRBV6-3	TRBJ2-3	ASSNPTDTQY
TRBV20-1	TRBJ2-1	SATPVLAGANNEQF
TRBV15	TRBJ1-2	ATSRDLVSYGYT
TRBV5-1	TRBJ2-1	ASSPPRGDKDNEQF
TRBV30	TRBJ1-1	AWWEDVAPNTEAF
TRBV3-1	TRBJ1-5	ASSRGPGAASQPQH
TRBV28	TRBJ2-7	ASSFQARQY
TRBV9	TRBJ2-1	ASTRDRGNEQF
TRBV30	TRBJ2-1	AWNMVYTRSNEQF
TRBV30	TRBJ2-7	AWSALTGSHEQY
TRBV9	TRBJ2-1	ASSLPGNNEQF
TRBV3-1	TRBJ1-2	ASSPQPTGSGYT
TRBV19	TRBJ2-2	ASNGPSQSGELF
TRBV20-1	TRBJ2-7	SARGQKSYEQY
TRBV21-1	TRBJ2-7	ASRDRDSYSYEQY
TRBV11-2	TRBJ2-3	ASSPGGLGKDTQY
TRBV3-1	TRBJ1-6	ASSQYRGTPPLH
TRBV4-3	TRBJ2-5	ASSQDPGEETQY
TRBV30	TRBJ1-5	AWSGGANTNQPQH
TRBV7-9	TRBJ2-3	ASSAGTGRTDTQY
TRBV6-2/TRBV6-3	TRBJ2-1	ASRDRDVPLGQF
TRBV9	TRBJ2-2	ASSLTMPGELF
TRBV12-3/TRBV12-4	TRBJ1-1	ASSFSGLSTEAF
TRBV4-2	TRBJ2-1	ASSHGLAGTNEQF
TRBV10-3	TRBJ2-2	AISESRGNTGELF
TRBV9	TRBJ1-1	ASSSAPNTEAF
TRBV18	TRBJ2-1	ASSPLVIGGRVDEQF
TRBV15	TRBJ1-1	ATSRELGMNTEAF
TRBV2	TRBJ2-5	ASREYQETQY
TRBV5-1	TRBJ2-5	ASSPDRGAETQY
TRBV9	TRBJ2-1	ASSSRQGGQF
TRBV29-1	TRBJ2-7	SVRTGTGEQY